This T cell receptor (beta chain) is from a study of blood T cell repertoires in COVID-19. Study in general: Acute and convalescent COVID-19 specimens originated in the United States, Italy and Spain. In each case, the material was cDNA or gDNA derived from T cells, B-cell-depleted T cells, or PBMCs.

How the authors handled the data: Amplification of reference gene primers was used by the study to estimate nucleated cell counts. Sequencing used immunoSEQ multiplex PCR; TCRdb keeps in-frame clones, though not all of them. That table supplies the V and J calls and clone size; D and trimming were determined from the DNA. The top ten clones hold 12% of a sample with 70,000 to 95,000 clones, 85% of them seen once. This clone was seen a few times. CDR3 length equals 12 residues. Deletions cut 4 bases from V and 7 bases from J, with 10 bases between. The J gene is TRBJ1-2, the V gene TRBV23-1; D unresolved. TRBV23-1 is labeled an ORF, and its function is uncertain. This receptor was identified in a woman aged 65 to 85 with active or convalescent COVID-19. Sequencing was carried out using peripheral blood. CDR3 DNA sequence: TGCGCCAGCAGTCTACTATGTTGTGGCTACACCTTC. This translates into CASSLLCCGYTF.